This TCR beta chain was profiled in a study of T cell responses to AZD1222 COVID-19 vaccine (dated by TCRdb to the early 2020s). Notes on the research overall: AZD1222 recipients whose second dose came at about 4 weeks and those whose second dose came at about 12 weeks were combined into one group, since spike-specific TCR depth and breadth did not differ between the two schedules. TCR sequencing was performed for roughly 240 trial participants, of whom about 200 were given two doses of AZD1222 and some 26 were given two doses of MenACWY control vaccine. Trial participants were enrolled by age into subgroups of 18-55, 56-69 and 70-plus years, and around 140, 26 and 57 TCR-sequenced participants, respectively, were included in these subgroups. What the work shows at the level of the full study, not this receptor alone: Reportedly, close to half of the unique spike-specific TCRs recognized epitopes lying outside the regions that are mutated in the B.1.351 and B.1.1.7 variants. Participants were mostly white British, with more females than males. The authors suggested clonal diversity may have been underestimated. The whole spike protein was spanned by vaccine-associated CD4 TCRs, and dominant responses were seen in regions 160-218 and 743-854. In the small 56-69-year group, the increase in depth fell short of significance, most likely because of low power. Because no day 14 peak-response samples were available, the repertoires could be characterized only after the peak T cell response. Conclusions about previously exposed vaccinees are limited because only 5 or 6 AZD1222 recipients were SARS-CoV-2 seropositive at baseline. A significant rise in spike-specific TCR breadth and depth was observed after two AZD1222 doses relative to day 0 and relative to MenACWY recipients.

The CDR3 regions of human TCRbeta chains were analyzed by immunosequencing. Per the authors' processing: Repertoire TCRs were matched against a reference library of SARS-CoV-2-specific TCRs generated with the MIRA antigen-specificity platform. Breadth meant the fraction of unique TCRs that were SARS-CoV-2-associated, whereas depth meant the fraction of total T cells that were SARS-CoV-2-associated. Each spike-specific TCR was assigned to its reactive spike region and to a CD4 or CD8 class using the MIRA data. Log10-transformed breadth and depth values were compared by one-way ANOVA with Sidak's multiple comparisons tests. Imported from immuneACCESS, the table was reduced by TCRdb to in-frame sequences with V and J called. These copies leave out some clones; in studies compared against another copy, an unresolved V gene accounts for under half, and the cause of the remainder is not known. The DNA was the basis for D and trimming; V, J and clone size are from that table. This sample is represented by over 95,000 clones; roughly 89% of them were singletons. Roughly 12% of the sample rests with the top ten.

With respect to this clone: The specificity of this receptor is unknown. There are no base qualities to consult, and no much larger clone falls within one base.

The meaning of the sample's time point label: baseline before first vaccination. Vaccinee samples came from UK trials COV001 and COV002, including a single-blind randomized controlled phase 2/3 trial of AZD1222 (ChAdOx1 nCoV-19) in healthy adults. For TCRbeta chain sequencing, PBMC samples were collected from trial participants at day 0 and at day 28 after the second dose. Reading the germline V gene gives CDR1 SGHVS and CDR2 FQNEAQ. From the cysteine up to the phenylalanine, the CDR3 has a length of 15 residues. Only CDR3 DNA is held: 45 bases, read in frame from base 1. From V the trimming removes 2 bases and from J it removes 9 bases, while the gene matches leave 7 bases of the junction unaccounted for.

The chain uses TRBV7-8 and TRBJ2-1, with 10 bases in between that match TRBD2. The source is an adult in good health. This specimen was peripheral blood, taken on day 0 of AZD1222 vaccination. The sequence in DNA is TGTGCCAGCAGCTTACGCCTAGCGGGAGCTTTTGAGCAGTTCTTC. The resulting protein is CASSLRLAGAFEQFF.